This TCR beta chain was recorded in a study of T cell responses to AZD1222 COVID-19 vaccine. Clones were read by immunoSEQ multiplex PCR, and TCRdb kept only the in-frame ones, dropping some. The data hold approximately 100,000 clones, with 80% to 90% observed a single time. This sequence originates from an adult in good health. Sample: peripheral blood, taken on day 0 of AZD1222 vaccination.

The CDR3 region has the DNA TGTGCCAGTGGGTGGACAGGGCGGAATTCACCCCTCCACTTT. The encoded protein is CASGWTGRNSPLHF. J is TRBJ1-6 and V is TRBV19, with TRBD1 matching 8 bases. The CDR3 runs to 14 residues. With V trimmed by 8 bases and J by 7 bases, 7 bases remained unmatched. Germline V gives CDR1 LNHDA, CDR2 SQIVND (reference sequence).